Given below is one T cell receptor (beta chain) in context. These data are taken from a study of T cell changes during pregnancy in multiple sclerosis. The repertoire was sequenced with immunoSEQ multiplex PCR; TCRdb's copy has only in-frame clones and lacks some. The sample carries fewer than 25,000 clones, 75% to 95% recorded once. The specimen comprised CD4+ T cells from peripheral blood mononuclear cells, sampled in the third trimester of pregnancy. The receptor comes from a female donor in good health, enrolled as a control in a pregnancy study.

CDR3: CASSPIGGLAGPKGTQYF. The CDR3 nucleotides are TGTGCCAGCAGCCCCATAGGGGGACTAGCGGGCCCAAAAGGGACCCAGTACTTC. V is TRBV13 and J is TRBJ2-5; 12 bases are a match to TRBD2. V dropped 5 bases and J dropped 7; count of bases not matched to a gene: 17. Germline CDR1 PRHDT, CDR2 FYEKMQ (reference sequence). This CDR3 region has 18 residues.